This T cell receptor (beta chain) was retrieved from a study of cytomegalovirus exposure and HLA in healthy donors. Details on this clone: Its matching antigen is unknown.

Both 60 Vbeta primers and 13 Jbeta primers went into the PCR. TCRdb's copy holds only in-frame clones and misses some; the assay was immunoSEQ multiplex PCR. The sample has 140,000 or so clones, roughly 80% seen once; the top ten hold about 2.6%. Study results and caveats: The study listed roughly 160 cytomegalovirus-associated TCR beta chains. DRB1 showed the most TCR associations and HLA-C the fewest in a later analysis, as rates varied by HLA locus. Immune exposure data for these donors was limited to CMV serostatus.

The CDR3 is 16 amino acids. Per germline, CDR1 SGHRS and CDR2 YFSETQ. Trimming removed 3 bases from V and 3 bases from J, with 18 bases in between. Sequencing was done on a sample of PBMCs. This sequence was found in a boy between 2 and 15 years old in good health and CMV-seronegative. This sequence joins TRBV5-1 and TRBJ1-1; D uncertain. The CDR3 protein is CASSSPDGSKYTEAFF. The CDR3 nucleotides read TGCGCCAGCAGCTCACCCGACGGGTCTAAGTACACTGAAGCTTTCTTT.